These 21 T cell receptor beta chains were all obtained from the same sample, sequenced in a study of human T cells and chemical hapten exposure. MiXCR was run by TCRdb on the RACE reads, yielding one entry per CDR3 protein. Seen here are fewer than 90,000 distinct CDR3 sequences, more than 6.5% observed once, and the top ten hold 1.3%. Time point described: patch test 2, 6 weeks after DPC sensitization. Treatment in this sample: therapeutic diphenylcyclopropenone sensitization with weekly scalp DPC. The sample consisted of whole blood, taken in connection with sensitization to the hapten diphenylcyclopropenone (DPC). The origin of the receptors is a woman aged 25-40 years with alopecia areata. Some clones in this sample may be carry-over from other donors' samples.

The table lists this clonotype with many counts. J is TRBJ1-6 and V is TRBV6-1, with unresolved D. In germline, CDR1 is MNHNS, CDR2 SASEGT. The ends were cut back, 3 bases at V and 7 bases at J, with 10 bases in the middle. The CDR3 has 14 residues. The CDR3 reads CASSEMSGNSPLHF. CDR3 in DNA: TGTGCCAGCAGTGAGATGTCGGGGAATTCACCCCTCCACTTT.

Many counts were recorded for this clonotype. The chain is built from TRBV30 and TRBJ2-5, with D perhaps TRBD1 or TRBD2 (5 bases each). Trimming took 5 bases from V and 0 from J, leaving 10 bases between them. In germline, CDR1 is GTSNPN, CDR2 SVGIG (reference sequence). This CDR3 is 13 amino acids long. DNA for the CDR3: TGTGCCTGGCATGGGGACCACCAAGAGACCCAGTACTTC. Its translation is CAWHGDHQETQYF.

In nucleotides, the CDR3 is TGTGCCAGCAGTTACGGTTCCGGGGGGGTGAGACCGTACGAGCAGTACTTC. Translation gives CASSYGSGGVRPYEQYF. The V call is TRBV6-5, the J call TRBJ2-7, with 8 bases fitting TRBD2. The V gene's germline CDR1 is MNHEY and CDR2 SVGAGI. V was clipped by 2 bases and J by 4 bases; unmatched bases: 13. The CDR3 is 17 residues long.

This clonotype was counted a few times. The chain joins TRBV27 to TRBJ1-1; 8 bases line up with TRBD1. J lost 5 bases, V lost 5 bases, and 25 bases had no gene match. The CDR3 has 20 residues. In germline, CDR1 is MNHEY, CDR2 SMNVEV (reference sequence). This CDR3 is CASSTHRDRKPSPILTEAFF. The DNA of the CDR3 is TGTGCCAGCAGTACGCACCGGGACAGGAAACCATCCCCTATTTTGACTGAAGCTTTCTTT.

This clonotype has ten or more counts. The V and J genes are TRBV6-5 and TRBJ1-4; perhaps TRBD1 as D (5 bases). The V and J ends lost 1 base and 5 bases respectively, with 14 bases between them. CDR3 length: 16 residues. Germline-derived CDR1 and CDR2 are MNHEY and SVGAGI. CDR3 DNA sequence: TGTGCCAGCAGTTACTTCAGGGTGCCACCCAATGAAAAACTGTTTTTT. Translated: CASSYFRVPPNEKLFF.

This clonotype was found many times. The chain carries TRBV20-1 and TRBJ2-3, with a possible D match to TRBD1 (6 bases). This CDR3 contains 13 residues. Trimming took off 6 bases at V and 0 bases at J, with 10 bases between the two ends. CDR1 is DFQATT and CDR2 is SNEGSKA in the germline V gene (reference sequence). As DNA, the CDR3 is TGCAGTGCGTGGGACACCAGCACAGATACGCAGTATTTT. Translating gives CSAWDTSTDTQYF.

The genes are TRBV12-3 or TRBV12-4 and TRBJ1-1, with D possibly TRBD1 on 6 matching bases. V was cut by 1 base and J by 6 bases, with 12 bases left in between. The CDR3 spans 14 residues. CDR3 DNA: TGTGCCAGCAGTTTAGGTTGGGCAGGGGCTGAAGCTTTCTTT. It codes for CASSLGWAGAEAFF.

This clonotype showed up many times. The chain links TRBV6-1 to TRBJ2-2; 9 bases are shared with TRBD1. The CDR3 is 15 amino acids. J was trimmed by 7 bases and V by 4 bases; bases with no gene match: 7. Germline CDR1 and CDR2: MNHNS and SASEGT. The CDR3 nucleotides are TGTGCCAGCAGTGTCAGACAGGGGGAGGGCGGGGAGCTGTTTTTT. Its protein is CASSVRQGEGGELFF.

This clonotype was seen many times. The V and J genes are TRBV29-1 and TRBJ1-1, with TRBD1 as a possible D gene (6 bases). This CDR3 is built from 11 residues. From germline, CDR1 is SQVTM and CDR2 ANQGSEA. The V end lost 5 bases, the J end lost 6 bases, and 10 bases lay between the germline ends. The CDR3 spells CSVPQGPEAFF. For the CDR3, the DNA is TGCAGCGTTCCACAGGGCCCTGAAGCTTTCTTT.

The chain links TRBV12-3 or TRBV12-4 to TRBJ1-4; no clear D gene. The V gene lost 2 bases and the J gene lost 0 bases, with 7 bases spanning the gap. The CDR3 sequence is 15 residues long. The CDR3 region is CASSLRDATNEKLFF. For the CDR3, the DNA is TGTGCCAGCAGTTTAAGGGATGCAACTAATGAAAAACTGTTTTTT.

In its sample, this clonotype was seen a few times. This chain joins TRBV6-1 and TRBJ1-5; 9 bases line up with TRBD1. The CDR3 has 15 residues. Unmatched junction bases numbered 7, after V lost 6 bases and J lost 4 bases. The germline CDR1 and CDR2 sequences are MNHNS and SASEGT. CDR3 in DNA: TGTGCCAGCAGGGCGGGACAGGGTAGGAATCAGCCCCAGCATTTT. Translated: CASRAGQGRNQPQHF.

This clonotype has ten or more counts. The rearrangement joins TRBV12-3 or TRBV12-4 to TRBJ1-2; a weak D match, TRBD1 (5 bases). The ends were cut back, 6 bases at V and 0 bases at J, with 11 bases in the middle. The CDR3 length is 14 residues. CDR3 DNA sequence: TGTGCCAGCAGCAGGGACGGTACTAACTATGGCTACACCTTC. Translated, it gives CASSRDGTNYGYTF.

This clonotype was picked up a small number of times. V is TRBV29-1 and J is TRBJ1-5; D may be TRBD1 (6 bases). Germline V gives CDR1 SQVTM, CDR2 ANQGSEA. Trimming left V 5 bases short and J 3 bases short, with 26 bases between. CDR3 length equals 18 residues. CDR3 nucleotide sequence: TGCAGCGTTTTTGGCACGGGGGAGGCAGGGGTCCCCAATCAGCCCCAGCATTTT. Translation: CSVFGTGEAGVPNQPQHF.

This clonotype was seen at least ten times. The CDR3 loop reads CASSPRTGGTDTQYF. In DNA form, the CDR3 reads TGTGCCAGCAGCCCCAGGACAGGGGGCACAGATACGCAGTATTTT. The V and J genes are TRBV2 and TRBJ2-3, with 9 nucleotides matching TRBD1. V was pared by 6 bases and J by 1 base, with 5 bases of the junction left unmatched. There are 15 residues in the CDR3. Germline-derived CDR1 and CDR2 are SNHLY and FYNNEI.

This clonotype has only a few counts. The gene calls are TRBV20-1 and TRBJ1-1; perhaps TRBD1 as D (5 bases). The germline CDR1 and CDR2 sequences are DFQATT and SNEGSKA (reference sequence). V gave up 1 base and J gave up 7 bases, with 19 bases separating them. CDR3 length equals 15 residues. The DNA for the CDR3 is TGCAGTGCTAGAGCCCCCGAAGGCAGGGCTTATGAAGCTTTCTTT. Translation gives CSARAPEGRAYEAFF.

This clonotype was counted ten times or more. The CDR3, as DNA: TGTGCCAGCAGTGAAGCGGTAGGGACTGAAGCTTTCTTT. Translation gives CASSEAVGTEAFF. The V and J genes are TRBV2 and TRBJ1-1, with D hard to call. Germline V gives CDR1 SNHLY, CDR2 FYNNEI. CDR3 length: 13 residues. V dropped 0 bases and J dropped 5 bases, with 7 bases sitting between them. The full variable domain, rest sourced from reference TRBV2 and TRBJ1-1, is EPEVTQTPSHQVTQMGQEVILRCVPISNHLYFYWYRQILGQKVEFLVSFYNNEISEKSEIFDDQFSVERPDGSNFTLKIRSTKLEDSAMYFCASSEAVGTEAFFGQGTRLTVV.

This clonotype was recorded a few times. The chain has TRBV11-3 and TRBJ1-3, with D tentatively TRBD1 (5 bases). V was shortened by 5 bases and J by 3 bases, with 17 bases between the two germline ends. Germline CDR1 is SGHNT and CDR2 is YENEEA. This CDR3 comprises 16 residues. CDR3 bases: TGTGCCAGCAGCCTCATAACAGGTCCTCTTGGAAACACCATATATTTT. Encoded protein: CASSLITGPLGNTIYF.

The rearrangement joins TRBV7-9 to TRBJ1-1; no reliable D call. CDR1 SEHNR and CDR2 FQNEAQ come from the germline V gene (reference sequence). Trimming pared 5 bases from V and 5 bases from J, leaving 12 bases between. The CDR3 runs 13 residues. In nucleotides, the CDR3 is TGTGCCAGCAGCCTTGAGAGACTAACTGAAGCTTTCTTT. As protein: CASSLERLTEAFF.

The rearrangement joins TRBV18 to TRBJ2-4; no clear D gene. This CDR3 is 16 amino acids long. Trimming pared 3 bases from V and 0 bases from J, leaving 12 bases between. Germline V lookup: CDR1 KGHSH, CDR2 LQKENI. The CDR3 reads CASSPKDSLAKNIQYF. The DNA for the CDR3 is TGTGCCAGCTCACCGAAAGACTCCCTAGCCAAAAACATTCAGTACTTC.

This clonotype was detected many times. V usage is TRBV29-1 and J usage is TRBJ2-5; perhaps TRBD1 as D (5 bases). Looked up from germline, CDR1 is SQVTM and CDR2 is ANQGSEA. V dropped 6 bases and J dropped 4 bases, with 15 bases sitting between them. The CDR3 has 13 amino acids. CDR3 DNA sequence: TGCAGCGTGAGGTGGTCAGGGTCAGAGACCCAGTACTTC. This encodes CSVRWSGSETQYF.

In its sample, this clonotype was seen a few times. CDR3 loop: CASSSGTSYTDTQYF. Here the CDR3 DNA reads TGTGCCAGCAGCTCCGGGACTAGCTACACAGATACGCAGTATTTT. The rearrangement joins TRBV5-6 to TRBJ2-3; 9 positions match TRBD2. CDR1 is SGHDT and CDR2 is YYEEEE in the germline V gene. The CDR3 has 15 amino acids. The trim removed 3 bases at V and 2 bases at J, leaving 4 bases unmatched.